A single sample gave rise to the 9 T cell receptor beta chains below, sequenced in a study of cytotoxic CD8 clonotypes in ibrutinib-treated CLL. Repertoires were generated with immunoSEQ multiplex PCR, while TCRdb's copy carries only in-frame clones and drops some. Of around 70,000 clones in the sample, less than 95% were seen once. The source material was PBMCs, sampled after 12 months of ibrutinib treatment. Receptors were obtained from a human donor with chronic lymphocytic leukemia.

This chain connects TRBV5-1 to TRBJ2-3; TRBD1 aligns across 8 bases. This CDR3 has 15 residues. Germline CDR1 is SGHRS and CDR2 is YFSETQ. With 4 bases clipped from V and 4 bases from J, the junction kept 8 bases outside the gene matches. CDR3 DNA: TGCGCCAGCAGCCCCGGACAGGGTCGTTCAGATACGCAGTATTTT. It translates to CASSPGQGRSDTQYF.

V is TRBV7-2 and J is TRBJ1-1, with D unresolved. Germline CDR1 and CDR2: SGHTA and FQGNSA. This CDR3 spans 11 amino acids. The V end lost 4 bases, the J end lost 11 bases, and 11 bases lay between the germline ends. CDR3 DNA sequence: TGTGCCAGCAGCTGGGGAGTGTCTGCTTTCTTT. Translation: CASSWGVSAFF. The complete variable domain, with remaining parts taken from reference TRBV7-2 and TRBJ1-1, reads GAGVSQSPSNKVTEKGKDVELRCDPISGHTALYWYRQSLGQGLEFLIYFQGNSAPDKSGLPSDRFSAERTGGSVSTLTIQRTQQEDSAVYLCASSWGVSAFFGQGTRLTVV.

The chain joins TRBV27 to TRBJ1-5; D uncertain. V was trimmed by 6 bases and J by 0 bases, leaving 12 bases between them. The germline CDR1 and CDR2 sequences are MNHEY and SMNVEV (reference sequence). The CDR3 contains 15 residues. The CDR3 nucleotides read TGTGCCAGCAGAAGACACGTATATAGCAATCAGCCCCAGCATTTT. This codes for CASRRHVYSNQPQHF.

The rearrangement links TRBV9 to TRBJ2-7, with 10 bases identical to TRBD2. The CDR3 contains 15 residues. With 4 bases clipped from V and 4 bases from J, the junction kept 8 bases outside the gene matches. In germline, CDR1 is SGDLS, CDR2 YYNGEE. CDR3 sequence (DNA): TGTGCCAGCAGCCCCAGCGGGAGGGCCGATTACGAGCAGTACTTC. Amino acids: CASSPSGRADYEQYF.

This clone was counted between two and nine times. The genes are TRBV11-3 and TRBJ2-1; 11 positions match TRBD1. V trimming: 2 bases; J trimming: 6 bases; junction bases outside the gene matches: 3. In germline, CDR1 is SGHNT, CDR2 YENEEA. The CDR3 sequence is 15 residues long. This CDR3 reads CASSLRGTGGNEQFF. The CDR3 region has the DNA TGTGCCAGCAGCTTAAGGGGGACAGGGGGCAATGAGCAGTTCTTC.

The V gene is TRBV9, the J gene TRBJ1-5; no clear D. The germline V and J ends were trimmed by 0 bases and 6 bases, with 13 bases remaining between them. The CDR3 is made up of 15 amino acids. Per germline, CDR1 SGDLS and CDR2 YYNGEE. CDR3 amino acids: CASSVGLSTGQPQHF. The CDR3 nucleotides are TGTGCCAGCAGCGTAGGGTTAAGTACTGGTCAGCCCCAGCATTTT.

V is TRBV5-6 and J is TRBJ2-7; TRBD1 agrees at 7 bases. Germline assignment: CDR1 SGHDT and CDR2 YYEEEE. CDR3 length: 12 amino acids. The V gene end was trimmed by 4 bases and the J gene end by 4 bases; junction bases not matched to a gene: 2. The CDR3 reads CASSRGQYEQYF. CDR3 in DNA: TGTGCCAGCAGCAGGGGACAGTACGAGCAGTACTTC. Full variable domain (outside the CDR3, taken from reference TRBV5-6 and TRBJ2-7): DAGVTQSPTHLIKTRGQQVTLRCSPKSGHDTVSWYQQALGQGPQFIFQYYEEEERQRGNFPDRFSGHQFPNYSSELNVNALLLGDSALYLCASSRGQYEQYFGPGTRLTVT.

V usage is TRBV7-2 and J usage is TRBJ2-2, with D possibly matching TRBD2 (5 bases). Trimming took 2 bases from V and 0 from J, leaving 10 bases between them. The V gene's germline CDR1 is SGHTA and CDR2 FQGNSA. The CDR3 totals 16 residues. The CDR3 DNA reads as TGTGCCAGCAGCTTATATGCGGGTACGAACACCGGGGAGCTGTTTTTT. Encoded protein: CASSLYAGTNTGELFF.

V and J are TRBV19 and TRBJ1-2, with TRBD1 matching over 8 bases. Looked up from germline, CDR1 is LNHDA and CDR2 is SQIVND (reference sequence). The CDR3 spans 17 residues. Losses at the gene ends were 3 bases for V and 5 bases for J; bases not matched to a gene: 14. The CDR3 loop reads CASSIVGQGERAYGYTF. CDR3 bases: TGTGCCAGTAGTATCGTCGGACAGGGCGAGCGCGCTTATGGCTACACCTTC.